The text below deals with one TCR beta chain. Which antigen it targets is not known. Per-base qualities were not stored, and no clone one base away is much larger. CD8 naive samples consisted of CD45RO-negative cells that were positively selected for CCR7, yielding a CD45RA+CCR7+ population without TemRA cells. The donors were healthy, HIV-negative adults with no recently reported acute infections or vaccinations. Only Caucasian adults living in Nashville, Tennessee, USA were represented among the donors. Blood was collected by leukapheresis, and PBMCs were isolated by Ficoll-Histopaque density gradient centrifugation and then cryopreserved in liquid nitrogen vapor phase. Purity and quantity of every magnetically sorted T cell population were checked by analytical flow cytometry. From each sorted fraction, genomic DNA was isolated and quantified by UV absorbance on a Nanodrop 2000c. Sequences SGDLS (CDR1) and YYNGEE (CDR2) are obtained from the germline V gene. After removal of 7 bases from V and 4 bases from J, the junction retains 6 bases not matched to a gene. Counted from cysteine to phenylalanine, this CDR3 has 13 amino acids. Of the read, only the CDR3 DNA is kept; its 39 bases are in frame from base 1.

Using the deep immunoSEQ assay, TCR CDR3 regions were amplified from genomic DNA by multiplex PCR. Extracted genomic DNA from each cell subset was distributed evenly across all wells of several immunoSEQ 96-well plates, and each plate was treated as a replicate. For sorted subsets, 200 to 250 ng of genomic DNA, equivalent to some 33,000 T cell genomes, went into each replicate PCR. Purified libraries were quantified with a Qubit 3.0 fluorometer, sized on a Bioanalyzer 2100, and re-quantified with the KAPA Library Quantification kit. A separate single-read 150-cycle Illumina NextSeq 550 flow cell was used to sequence each immunoSEQ 96-well plate. The paper's processing steps were these. The immunoSEQ output contained only junctional sequences without quality scores, so filtering could not match that applied to full-length reads. Sequences were annotated with PyIR, a Python wrapper for IgBLAST v1.9, and V/J genes and CDR3 were assigned using IMGT germline references. Reads were removed for weak V/J assignments (E-value above 1e-6), missing CDR3, stop codons, out-of-frame junctions, or ambiguous translated residues. V3J clonotypes were defined as sequences sharing an identical inferred V gene, J gene, and CDR3 amino acid sequence. To compute the percentage overlap between repertoires, the number of shared unique clonotypes was divided by the size of the smaller repertoire. RTK rarefaction, the Chao1 estimator, and Recon v2.1 estimates of unobserved clonotypes were used to assess repertoire richness. OLGA was used to compute generation probabilities for all TCRbeta clonotypes that the gDNA method yielded from four donors. TCRdb holds this immuneACCESS table with in-frame rearrangements only. Some clones are missing; in checked studies, unresolved V genes explain under half, and the rest has no known cause. From that table come the V and J calls and clone size; the DNA was used to work out D and trimming. The sample table shows some 740,000 clones, and 85% to 95% are seen once. Jointly, the top ten make up about 24% of the sample.

These data come from a study of shared clonotypes between healthy human individuals (dated by TCRdb to 2020 to 2021). With respect to the entire study: Three men and a couple of women, aged 18 to 49 years, made up the cohort. For each donor, CD4 naive and CD4 memory were each run on three plates, CD8 naive on two plates, and CD8 memory on one plate. Blood TCR repertoires of roughly five healthy adults were deeply sequenced to estimate repertoire size and the extent of clonotype sharing between individuals. Different laboratories and diverse techniques were used to prepare libraries and sequence TCR repertoires, to increase sequencing depth and limit assay-specific biases. Leukapheresis yielded between about 0.94 and 8.9 billion PBMCs per donor. The full study reports these points: Sharing across several donors was observed for about 5% of naive CD4, over 3% of naive CD8, over 2% of memory CD4, and about 0.39% of memory CD8 clonotypes. Estimated clonotype richness was generally larger for naive than for memory subsets. Pairwise subsampling led to the expectation that sequencing depth would affect the degree of clonotype sharing among donors. Compared with non-shared clonotypes, the clonotypes found in all four sorted-subset donors had higher generation probabilities. Because the study included a small number of donors, the genetic and exposure-history diversity represented was limited. Sampling was restricted to blood, and TCR repertoires in tissues likely differ from the TCR repertoires found in blood. Incomplete sequencing was indicated by rarefaction of sorted-subset datasets, despite the large sequencing depth.

Sequencing was done on a sample of naive CD8+ T cells sorted from blood. Taken with the paper, the label for cell subset or site translates to: CD45RA+CCR7+. The rearranged chain carries TRBV9 and TRBJ2-3, and 7 junctional nucleotides match TRBD2. This TCR was recovered from a man younger than 40 in good health. Here is the DNA: TGTGCCAGCCGACGACTAGCCCCAGATACGCAGTATTTT. Its protein reads: CASRRLAPDTQYF.